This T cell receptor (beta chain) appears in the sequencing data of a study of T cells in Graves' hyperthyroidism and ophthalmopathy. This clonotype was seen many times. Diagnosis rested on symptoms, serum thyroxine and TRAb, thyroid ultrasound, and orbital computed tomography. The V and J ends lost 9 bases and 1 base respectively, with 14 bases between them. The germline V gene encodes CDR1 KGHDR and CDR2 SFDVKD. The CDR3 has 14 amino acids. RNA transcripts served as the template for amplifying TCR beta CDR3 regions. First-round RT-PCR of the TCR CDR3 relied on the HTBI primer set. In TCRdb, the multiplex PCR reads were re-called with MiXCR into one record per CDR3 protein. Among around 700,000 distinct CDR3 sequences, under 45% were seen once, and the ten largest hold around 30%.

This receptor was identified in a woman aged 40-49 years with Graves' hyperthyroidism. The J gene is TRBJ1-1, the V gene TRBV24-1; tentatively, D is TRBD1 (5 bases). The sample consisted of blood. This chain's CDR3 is CATGGPKKNTEAFF. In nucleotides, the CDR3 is TGTGCCACCGGGGGACCTAAAAAGAACACTGAAGCTTTCTTT.